The subject of this entry is one T cell receptor beta chain. This sample is drawn from a study of blood T cell repertoires in COVID-19. Overall study: The analysed material was cDNA or gDNA that came from T cells, B-cell-depleted T cells, or PBMCs.

The table came from immunoSEQ multiplex PCR; TCRdb's copy has only in-frame clones and leaves some out. The table shows some 260,000 clones, with more than 70% occurring only once. The trim removed 8 bases at V and 4 bases at J, leaving 9 bases unmatched. This CDR3 spans 15 amino acids. Germline V CDR1 and CDR2: SGHTA, FQGNSA. This chain uses TRBV7-2 with TRBJ2-1, with 9 bases matching TRBD2. The receptor was isolated from a woman aged 25 to 39 with COVID-19, enrolled during active disease. The sequenced sample was peripheral blood. The CDR3 here is CASGSVSGGYNEQFF. CDR3 nucleotides: TGTGCCAGCGGATCTGTTAGCGGGGGATACAATGAGCAGTTCTTC.